This T cell receptor beta chain is drawn from a study of cytomegalovirus exposure and HLA in healthy donors. Background on the study: Unique TCR beta sequences numbering some 120 million came from about 179 million T cells in an earlier analysis.

Germline V gene sequence: CDR1 SGHRS, CDR2 YFSETQ. CDR3 length equals 15 residues. V lost 0 bases and J lost 2; bases outside the gene matches: 4. PCR used 60 Vbeta primers and 13 Jbeta primers. Only in-frame clones appear in the TCRdb table, and some are missing; sequencing was by immunoSEQ multiplex PCR. Found here are 80,000 to 100,000 clones, about 80% of them singletons; the top ten hold 3% to 4.5%. The chain has TRBV5-1 and TRBJ2-5; 7 positions agree with TRBD2. The source of this sequence is a female donor in good health and CMV-seropositive. The sample consisted of PBMCs. CDR3 bases: TGCGCCAGCAGCTTGGGGGGGGGAGATCAAGAGACCCAGTACTTC. Residues: CASSLGGGDQETQYF.